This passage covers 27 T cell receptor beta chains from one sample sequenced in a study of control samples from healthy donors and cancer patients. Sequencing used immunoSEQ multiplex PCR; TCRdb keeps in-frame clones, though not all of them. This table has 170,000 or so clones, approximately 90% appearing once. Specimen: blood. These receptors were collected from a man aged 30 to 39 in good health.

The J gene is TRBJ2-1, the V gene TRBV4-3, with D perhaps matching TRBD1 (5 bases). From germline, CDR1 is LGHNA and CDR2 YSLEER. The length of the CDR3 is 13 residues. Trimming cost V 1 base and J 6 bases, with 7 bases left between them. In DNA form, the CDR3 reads TGCGCCAGCAGCCAAGGGCAGGGCAATGAGCAGTTCTTC. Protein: CASSQGQGNEQFF.

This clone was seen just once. The CDR3 DNA follows: TGTGCCAGCAGCTTAGATGGTAATTACGGGGGCGCAAACACTGAAGCTTTCTTT. Translation: CASSLDGNYGGANTEAFF. This rearrangement joins TRBV7-9 to TRBJ1-1; possible D gene TRBD1, 6 bases. There are 18 residues in the CDR3. Germline CDR1 SEHNR, CDR2 FQNEAQ (reference sequence). V was shortened by 1 base and J by 2 bases, with 20 bases between the two germline ends.

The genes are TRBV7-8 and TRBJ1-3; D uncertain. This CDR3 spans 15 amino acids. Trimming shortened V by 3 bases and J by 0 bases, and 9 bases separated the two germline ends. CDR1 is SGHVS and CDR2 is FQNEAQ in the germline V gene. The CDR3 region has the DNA TGTGCCAGCAGCTTCGAGCGCCTCTCTGGAAACACCATATATTTT. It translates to CASSFERLSGNTIYF. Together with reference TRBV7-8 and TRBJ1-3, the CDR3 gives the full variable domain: GAGVSQSPRYKVAKRGQDVALRCDPISGHVSLFWYQQALGQGPEFLTYFQNEAQLDKSGLPSDRFFAERPEGSVSTLKIQRTQQEDSAVYLCASSFERLSGNTIYFGEGSWLTVV.

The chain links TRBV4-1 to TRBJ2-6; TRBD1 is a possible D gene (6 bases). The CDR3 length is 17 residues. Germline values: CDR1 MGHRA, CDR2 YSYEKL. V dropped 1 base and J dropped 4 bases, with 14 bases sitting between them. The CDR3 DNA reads TGCGCCAGCAGCCAAGGGGTGGGGGCATCCGGGGCCAACGTCCTGACTTTC. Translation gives CASSQGVGASGANVLTF.

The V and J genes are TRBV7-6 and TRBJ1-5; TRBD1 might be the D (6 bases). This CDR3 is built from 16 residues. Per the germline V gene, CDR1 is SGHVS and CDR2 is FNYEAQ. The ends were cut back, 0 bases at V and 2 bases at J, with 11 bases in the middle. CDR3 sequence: CASSLAGGYGNQPQHF. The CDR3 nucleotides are TGTGCCAGCAGCTTAGCAGGGGGATATGGCAATCAGCCCCAGCATTTT.

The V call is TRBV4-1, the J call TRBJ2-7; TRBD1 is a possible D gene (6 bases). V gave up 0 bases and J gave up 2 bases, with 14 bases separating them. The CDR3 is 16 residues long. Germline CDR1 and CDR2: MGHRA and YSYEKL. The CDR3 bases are TGCGCCAGCAGCCAAGATATCCGGGACACAACCTACGAGCAGTACTTC. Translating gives CASSQDIRDTTYEQYF.

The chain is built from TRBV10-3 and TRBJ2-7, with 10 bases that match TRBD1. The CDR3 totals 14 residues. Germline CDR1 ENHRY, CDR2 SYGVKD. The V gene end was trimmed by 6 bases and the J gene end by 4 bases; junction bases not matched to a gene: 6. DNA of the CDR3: TGTGCCATCAGGCCCGGGACAGGGGTTTACGAGCAGTACTTC. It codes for CAIRPGTGVYEQYF.

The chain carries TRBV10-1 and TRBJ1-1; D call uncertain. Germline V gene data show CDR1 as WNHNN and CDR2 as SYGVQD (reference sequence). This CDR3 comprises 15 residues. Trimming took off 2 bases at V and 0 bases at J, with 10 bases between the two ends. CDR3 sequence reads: CASSERYGVNTEAFF. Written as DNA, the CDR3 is TGCGCCAGCAGTGAGCGGTACGGCGTGAACACTGAAGCTTTCTTT.

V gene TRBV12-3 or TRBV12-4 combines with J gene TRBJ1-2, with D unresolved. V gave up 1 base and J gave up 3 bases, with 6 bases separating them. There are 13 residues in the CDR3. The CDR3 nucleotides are TGTGCCAGCAGTTTAGGGGAACACTATGGCTACACCTTC. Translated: CASSLGEHYGYTF.

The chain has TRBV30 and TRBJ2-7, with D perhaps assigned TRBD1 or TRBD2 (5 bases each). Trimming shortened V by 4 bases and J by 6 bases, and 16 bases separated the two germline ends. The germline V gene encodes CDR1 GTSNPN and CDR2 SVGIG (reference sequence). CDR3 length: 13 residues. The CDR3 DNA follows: TGTGCCTGGAACGGGGACGGAAAGGGCGAGCAGTACTTC. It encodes CAWNGDGKGEQYF.

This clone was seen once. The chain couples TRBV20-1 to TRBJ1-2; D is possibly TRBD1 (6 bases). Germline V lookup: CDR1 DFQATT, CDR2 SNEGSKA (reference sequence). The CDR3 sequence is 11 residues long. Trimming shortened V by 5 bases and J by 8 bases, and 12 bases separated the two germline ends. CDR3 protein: CSARRGIGYTF. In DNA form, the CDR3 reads TGCAGTGCTCGTAGGGGGATCGGCTACACCTTC.

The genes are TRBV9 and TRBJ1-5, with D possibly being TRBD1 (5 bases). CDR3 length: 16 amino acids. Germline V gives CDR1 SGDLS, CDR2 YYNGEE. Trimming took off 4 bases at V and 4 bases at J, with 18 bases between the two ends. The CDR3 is CASSPSPGTVNQPQHF. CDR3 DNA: TGTGCCAGCAGCCCCTCCCCTGGGACGGTAAATCAGCCCCAGCATTTT.

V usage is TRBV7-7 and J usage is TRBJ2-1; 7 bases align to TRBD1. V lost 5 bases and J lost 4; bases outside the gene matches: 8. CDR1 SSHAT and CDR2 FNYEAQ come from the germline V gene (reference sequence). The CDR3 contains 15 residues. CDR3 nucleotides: TGTGCCAGCAGCCCCGGGACAGTACCATACAATGAGCAGTTCTTC. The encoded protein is CASSPGTVPYNEQFF.

The CDR3 loop is CSASTGGAGGYTF. Written as DNA, the CDR3 is TGCAGTGCTAGTACAGGGGGCGCGGGCGGCTACACCTTC. J is TRBJ1-2 and V is TRBV20-1, with 9 nucleotides matching TRBD1. J was trimmed by 8 bases and V by 3 bases; bases with no gene match: 7. The CDR3 extends over 13 amino acids. Germline V gene data show CDR1 as DFQATT and CDR2 as SNEGSKA (reference sequence).

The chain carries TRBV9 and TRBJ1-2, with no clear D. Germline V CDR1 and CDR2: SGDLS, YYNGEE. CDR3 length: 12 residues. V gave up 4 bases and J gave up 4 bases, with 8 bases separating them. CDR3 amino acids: CASSSGSYGYTF. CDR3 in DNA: TGTGCCAGCAGCTCGGGGAGCTATGGCTACACCTTC. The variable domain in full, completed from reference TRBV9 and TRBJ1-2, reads DSGVTQTPKHLITATGQRVTLRCSPRSGDLSVYWYQQSLDQGLQFLIQYYNGEERAKGNILERFSAQQFPDLHSELNLSSLELGDSALYFCASSSGSYGYTFGSGTRLTVV.

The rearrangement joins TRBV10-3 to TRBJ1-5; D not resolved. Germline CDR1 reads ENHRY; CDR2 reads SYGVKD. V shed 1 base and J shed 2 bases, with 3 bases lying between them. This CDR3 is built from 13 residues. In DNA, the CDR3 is TGTGCCATCAGTGAGTGGCGCAATCAGCCCCAGCATTTT. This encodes CAISEWRNQPQHF.

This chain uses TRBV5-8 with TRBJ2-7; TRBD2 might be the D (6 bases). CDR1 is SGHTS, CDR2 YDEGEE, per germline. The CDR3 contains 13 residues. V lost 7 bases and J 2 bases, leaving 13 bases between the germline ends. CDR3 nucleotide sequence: TGTGCCAGCCGCCGCCGGGGGACCTACGAGCAGTACTTC. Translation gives CASRRRGTYEQYF.

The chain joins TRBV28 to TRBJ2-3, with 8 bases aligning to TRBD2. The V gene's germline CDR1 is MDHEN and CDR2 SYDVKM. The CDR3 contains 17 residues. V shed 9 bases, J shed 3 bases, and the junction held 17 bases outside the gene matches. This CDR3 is CASDGRSGSRMTDTQYF. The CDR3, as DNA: TGTGCCAGTGACGGACGCAGCGGGAGTCGTATGACAGATACGCAGTATTTT.

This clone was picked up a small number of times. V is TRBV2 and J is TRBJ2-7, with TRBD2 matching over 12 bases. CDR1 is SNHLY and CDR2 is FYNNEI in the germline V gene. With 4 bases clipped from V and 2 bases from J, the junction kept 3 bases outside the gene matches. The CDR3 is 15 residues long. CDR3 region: CASSVGLAGPYEQYF. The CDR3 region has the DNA TGTGCCAGCAGTGTTGGACTAGCGGGACCCTACGAGCAGTACTTC. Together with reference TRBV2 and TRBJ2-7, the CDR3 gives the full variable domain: EPEVTQTPSHQVTQMGQEVILRCVPISNHLYFYWYRQILGQKVEFLVSFYNNEISEKSEIFDDQFSVERPDGSNFTLKIRSTKLEDSAMYFCASSVGLAGPYEQYFGPGTRLTVT.

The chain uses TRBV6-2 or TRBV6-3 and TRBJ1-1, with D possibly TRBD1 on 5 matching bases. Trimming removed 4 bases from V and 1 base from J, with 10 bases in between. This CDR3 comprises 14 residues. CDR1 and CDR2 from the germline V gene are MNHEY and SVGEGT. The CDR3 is CASSSTQGNTEAFF. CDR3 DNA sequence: TGTGCCAGCAGTTCGACCCAGGGGAACACTGAAGCTTTCTTT.

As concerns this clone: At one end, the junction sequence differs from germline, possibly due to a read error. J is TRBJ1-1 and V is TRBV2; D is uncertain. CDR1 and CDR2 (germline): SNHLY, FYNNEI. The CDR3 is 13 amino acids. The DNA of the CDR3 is TGTGCCACCAGTGGGTCGGGGTATTCTGAAGCTTTCTTT. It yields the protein CATSGSGYSEAFF.

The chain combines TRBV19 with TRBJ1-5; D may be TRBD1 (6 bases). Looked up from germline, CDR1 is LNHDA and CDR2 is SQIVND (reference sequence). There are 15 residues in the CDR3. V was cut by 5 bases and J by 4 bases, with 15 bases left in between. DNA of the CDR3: TGTGCCAGTAGTGACAGGACGTGGGGGAATCAGCCCCAGCATTTT. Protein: CASSDRTWGNQPQHF.

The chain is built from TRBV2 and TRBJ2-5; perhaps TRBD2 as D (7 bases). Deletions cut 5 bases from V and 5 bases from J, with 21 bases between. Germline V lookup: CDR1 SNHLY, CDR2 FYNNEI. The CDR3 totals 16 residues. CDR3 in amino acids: CASSFGGLLTTETQYF. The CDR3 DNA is TGTGCCAGCAGTTTCGGGGGGCTTCTAACAACGGAGACCCAGTACTTC.

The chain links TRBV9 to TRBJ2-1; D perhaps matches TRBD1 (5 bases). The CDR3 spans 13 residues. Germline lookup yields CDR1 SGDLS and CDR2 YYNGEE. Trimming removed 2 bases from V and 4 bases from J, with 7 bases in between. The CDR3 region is CASSVDRYNEQFF. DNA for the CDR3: TGTGCCAGCAGCGTTGACAGATACAATGAGCAGTTCTTC. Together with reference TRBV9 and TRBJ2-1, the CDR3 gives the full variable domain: DSGVTQTPKHLITATGQRVTLRCSPRSGDLSVYWYQQSLDQGLQFLIQYYNGEERAKGNILERFSAQQFPDLHSELNLSSLELGDSALYFCASSVDRYNEQFFGPGTRLTVL.

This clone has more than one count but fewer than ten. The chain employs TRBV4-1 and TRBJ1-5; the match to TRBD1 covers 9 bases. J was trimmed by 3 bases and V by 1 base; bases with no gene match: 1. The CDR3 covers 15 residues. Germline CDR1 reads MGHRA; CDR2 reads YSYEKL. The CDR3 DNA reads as TGCGCCAGCAGCCAAGGGGACAGGGACAATCAGCCCCAGCATTTT. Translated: CASSQGDRDNQPQHF.

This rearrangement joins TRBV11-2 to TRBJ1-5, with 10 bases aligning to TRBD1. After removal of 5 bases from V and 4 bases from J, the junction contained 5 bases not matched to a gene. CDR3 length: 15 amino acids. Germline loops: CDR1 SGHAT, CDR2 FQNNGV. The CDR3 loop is CASSPRTGGNQPQHF. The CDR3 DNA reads TGTGCCAGCAGCCCGCGGACAGGGGGAAATCAGCCCCAGCATTTT. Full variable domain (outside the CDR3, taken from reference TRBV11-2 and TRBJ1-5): EAGVAQSPRYKIIEKRQSVAFWCNPISGHATLYWYQQILGQGPKLLIQFQNNGVVDDSQLPKDRFSAERLKGVDSTLKIQPAKLEDSAVYLCASSPRTGGNQPQHFGDGTRLSIL.

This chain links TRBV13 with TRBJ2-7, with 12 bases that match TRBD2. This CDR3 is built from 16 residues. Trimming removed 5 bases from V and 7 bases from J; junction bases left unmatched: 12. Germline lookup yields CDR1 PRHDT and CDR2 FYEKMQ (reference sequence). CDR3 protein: CASSLRLAGVAGEQYF. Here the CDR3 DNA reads TGTGCCAGCAGCCTCCGACTAGCGGGAGTTGCTGGAGAGCAGTACTTC. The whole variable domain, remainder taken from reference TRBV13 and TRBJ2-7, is AAGVIQSPRHLIKEKRETATLKCYPIPRHDTVYWYQQGPGQDPQFLISFYEKMQSDKGSIPDRFSAQQFSDYHSELNMSSLELGDSALYFCASSLRLAGVAGEQYFGPGTRLTVT.